The clone carrying this T cell receptor beta chain was counted many times. The antigen remains undetermined. This sample is part of a study of molecular identifiers for immune sequencing clone quantification. Study-wide findings and caveats: Spiked TCR RNA from one Jurkat cell reportedly showed up when mixed among around 1 million naive cells.

MiXCR, applied by TCRdb to the PCR reads, yields one record per CDR3 protein. The table shows about 65,000 distinct CDR3 sequences, with 15% to 20% occurring only once. Looked up from germline, CDR1 is MGHRA and CDR2 is YSYEKL. The CDR3 is 17 residues long. The trim removed 1 base at V and 7 bases at J, leaving 15 bases unmatched. This rearrangement joins TRBV4-1 to TRBJ2-7; 8 bases are shared with TRBD2. The sequence came from a human donor in good health. Some libraries in this study had Jurkat cell RNA spiked in. The sample was naive CD8+ T cells from blood, with Jurkat cell RNA spiked in. Subset described: FACS-sorted CD8+CD4-CCR7+CD45RA+ naive T cells. CDR3 DNA sequence: TGCGCCAGCAGCCAAGTGATGGTCGCGGGAGGACGGTGGGAGCAGTACTTC. Amino acids: CASSQVMVAGGRWEQYF.